This TCR beta chain was captured in a study of yellow fever vaccine responses in identical twins. Study results and caveats: Twin vaccine T cell responses reportedly seemed partly convergent, partly personalized.

V lost 0 bases and J lost 8, with 20 bases in between. This CDR3 comprises 17 residues. Looked up from germline, CDR1 is LGHNA and CDR2 is YSLEER. As concerns this clonotype: Antigen specificity is unknown.

TCRdb fed the RT-PCR reads into MiXCR, producing one record per CDR3 protein. In the table there are a few thousand distinct CDR3 sequences, almost 90% of which are singletons. This TCR was sampled from a woman in her late teens or twenties who received the yellow fever vaccine. This chain uses TRBV4-3 with TRBJ2-1; possibly TRBD2 for D (6 bases). The source was T cells from blood (PBMCs), unsorted or a sorted subset (not recorded which), collected before or after yellow fever vaccination (not recorded which). CDR3 in amino acids: CASSQDYQAGLGDEQFF. CDR3 nucleotide sequence: TGCGCCAGCAGCCAAGATTATCAGGCGGGGTTGGGGGATGAGCAGTTCTTC.